This TCR beta chain appears in the sequencing data of a study of T cells after yellow fever vaccination. Study in general: Where fractions had low cell numbers, libraries were prepared from them with the SMART-Seq v4 Ultra Low Input RNA kit.

This clonotype was counted many times. The antigen is unknown. Whole-study results and caveats: Reappearing after the booster were most of the clones from primary vaccination (around 96% CD4, approximately 85% CD8).

Germline-derived CDR1 and CDR2 are DFQATT and SNEGSKA (reference sequence). The CDR3 loop spans 13 amino acids. V lost 6 bases, J lost 4 bases, and 8 bases stayed unmatched. A universal primer site and UMIs were added as TCR cDNA was made by 5'RACE template switching. TCRdb independently ran MiXCR on the 5' RACE reads; one entry per CDR3 protein. Here the sample spans 500,000 to 700,000 distinct CDR3 sequences, less than 20% being singletons. This receptor was taken from a young man who received the YFV17D yellow fever vaccine. The chain uses TRBV20-1 and TRBJ2-7; 8 bases agree with TRBD2. Source: PBMCs, taken 15 days after the yellow fever booster vaccination. CDR3 nucleotide sequence: TGCAGTGCCCCGGGACTAGGGTATTACGAGCAGTACTTC. Its translation is CSAPGLGYYEQYF.